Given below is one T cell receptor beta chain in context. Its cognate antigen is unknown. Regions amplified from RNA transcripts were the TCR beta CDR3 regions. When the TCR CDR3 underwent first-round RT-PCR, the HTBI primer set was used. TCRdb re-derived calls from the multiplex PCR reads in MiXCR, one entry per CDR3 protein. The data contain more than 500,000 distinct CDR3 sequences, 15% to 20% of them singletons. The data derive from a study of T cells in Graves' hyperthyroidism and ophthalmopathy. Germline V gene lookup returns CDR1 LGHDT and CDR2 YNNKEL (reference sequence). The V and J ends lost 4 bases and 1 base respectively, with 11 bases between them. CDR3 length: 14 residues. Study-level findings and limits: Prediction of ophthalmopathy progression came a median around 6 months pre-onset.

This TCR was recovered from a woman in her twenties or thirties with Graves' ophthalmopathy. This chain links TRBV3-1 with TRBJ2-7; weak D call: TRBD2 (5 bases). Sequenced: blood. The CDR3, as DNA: TGTGCCAGCAGCCGAGATTGGACTTCCTACGAGCAGTACTTC. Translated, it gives CASSRDWTSYEQYF.